This TCR beta chain is from a study of STAT5B mutations in CD4+ large granular lymphocyte leukemia. CDR1 and CDR2 (germline): SGHAT, FQNNGV. The V gene lost 5 bases and the J gene lost 7 bases, with 12 bases spanning the gap. CDR3 length: 13 amino acids. Libraries were prepared by immunoSEQ multiplex PCR; TCRdb keeps only in-frame clonotypes and omits some of them. This table has about 25,000 clones, 70% to 80% appearing once. The table lists this clone with a count of one. This clonotype was obtained from a human donor in good health. The rearrangement uses TRBV11-2 and TRBJ2-1; D may be TRBD1 (6 bases). The sequenced material came from CD4+ T cells from blood buffy coats. The CDR3 DNA reads as TGTGCCAGCAGCCCCTGGGACATTAATGAGCAGTTCTTC. Protein sequence: CASSPWDINEQFF.